Below, 4 T cell receptor beta chains from the same sample are listed, as sequenced in a study of cytomegalovirus exposure and HLA in healthy donors. Researchers ran the PCR with 60 Vbeta and 13 Jbeta primers. Assay used: immunoSEQ multiplex PCR; TCRdb lists only in-frame clones, some missing. The sample includes over 95,000 clones, roughly 82% of them seen just once. Material for sequencing was PBMCs. The receptors were gathered from a man in his forties in good health and CMV-seropositive.

V and J are TRBV19 and TRBJ1-5; 8 nucleotides agree with TRBD1. V dropped 4 bases and J dropped 2; count of bases not matched to a gene: 7. The germline V gene has CDR1 LNHDA and CDR2 SQIVND (reference sequence). The CDR3 runs 16 residues. Here the CDR3 DNA reads TGTGCCAGTAGTACCCCCCCAGGGGGCGGCAATCAGCCCCAGCATTTT. The encoded protein is CASSTPPGGGNQPQHF. Full variable domain (rest looked up from reference TRBV19 and TRBJ1-5): DGGITQSPKYLFRKEGQNVTLSCEQNLNHDAMYWYRQDPGQGLRLIYYSQIVNDFQKGDIAEGYSVSREKKESFPLTVTSAQKNPTAFYLCASSTPPGGGNQPQHFGDGTRLSIL.

The gene calls are TRBV7-8 and TRBJ2-1; 8 nucleotides agree with TRBD1. The CDR3 runs to 16 residues. With V trimmed by 5 bases and J by 4 bases, 10 bases remained unmatched. Germline CDR1 SGHVS, CDR2 FQNEAQ. In DNA form, the CDR3 reads TGTGCCAGCAGCCCACCCCCGGGACAGGCTTACAATGAGCAGTTCTTC. This sequence encodes CASSPPPGQAYNEQFF.

The rearrangement uses TRBV5-1 and TRBJ1-2; 8 nucleotides align to TRBD1. Germline V CDR1 and CDR2: SGHRS, YFSETQ. Trimming removed 2 bases from V and 4 bases from J; junction bases left unmatched: 4. CDR3 length: 14 residues. DNA of the CDR3: TGCGCCAGCAGCTTCTCGGGACAGGTCTATGGCTACACCTTC. As protein: CASSFSGQVYGYTF.

The CDR3 sequence: CASSPQPVGGHTGELFF. The CDR3 DNA reads TGTGCCAGCAGCCCCCAACCGGTCGGGGGGCACACCGGGGAGCTGTTTTTT. The rearrangement uses TRBV7-3 and TRBJ2-2; D possibly corresponds to TRBD2 (7 bases). V was shortened by 5 bases and J by 3 bases, with 19 bases between the two germline ends. The V gene's germline CDR1 is SGHTA and CDR2 FQGTGA. This CDR3 spans 17 amino acids.